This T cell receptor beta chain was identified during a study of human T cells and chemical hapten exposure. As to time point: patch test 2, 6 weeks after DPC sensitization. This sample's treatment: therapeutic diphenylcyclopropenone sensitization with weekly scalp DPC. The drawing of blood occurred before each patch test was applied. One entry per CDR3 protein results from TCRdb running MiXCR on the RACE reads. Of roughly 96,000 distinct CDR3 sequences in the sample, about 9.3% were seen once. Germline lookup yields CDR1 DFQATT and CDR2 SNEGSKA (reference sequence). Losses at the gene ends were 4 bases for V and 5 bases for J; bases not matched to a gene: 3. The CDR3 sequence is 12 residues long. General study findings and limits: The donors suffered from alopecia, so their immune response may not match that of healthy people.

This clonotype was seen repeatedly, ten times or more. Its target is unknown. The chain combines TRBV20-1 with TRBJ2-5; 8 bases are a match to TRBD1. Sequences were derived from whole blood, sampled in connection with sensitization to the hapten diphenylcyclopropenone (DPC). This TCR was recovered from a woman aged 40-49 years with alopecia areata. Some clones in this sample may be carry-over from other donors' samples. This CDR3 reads CSATQGAETQYF. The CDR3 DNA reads TGCAGTGCTACCCAGGGGGCTGAGACCCAGTACTTC.